The 16 T cell receptor beta chains below were found in one sample sequenced in a study of shared clonotypes between healthy human individuals. The repertoire was sequenced with immunoSEQ multiplex PCR; TCRdb's copy has only in-frame clones and lacks some. The sample lists roughly 600,000 clones, roughly 98% seen once, with approximately 0.33% in the top ten. Naive CD8 cells comprised CD45RO-negative, CCR7-positively selected cells, excluding terminally differentiated effector memory CD45RA+ cells. Sequencing was performed on naive CD8+ T cells sorted from blood. These receptors were taken from a man under 40 in good health.

As concerns this clone: Other DNA sequences in the same sample also yield this CDR3. The gene calls are TRBV27 and TRBJ1-2; D remains unclear. Germline V lookup: CDR1 MNHEY, CDR2 SMNVEV (reference sequence). V lost 4 bases and J 4 bases, leaving 10 bases between the germline ends. The CDR3 sequence is 13 residues long. The CDR3 sequence is CASSSLGSYGYTF. In DNA form, the CDR3 reads TGTGCCAGCAGTTCCTTAGGGAGCTATGGCTACACCTTC.

The genes are TRBV5-6 and TRBJ2-7; no clear D gene. The germline V gene encodes CDR1 SGHDT and CDR2 YYEEEE. Deletions cut 0 bases from V and 0 bases from J, with 7 bases between. This CDR3 is built from 14 residues. The CDR3, as DNA: TGTGCCAGCAGCTTGGGGTTATCCTCCTACGAGCAGTACTTC. Translation gives CASSLGLSSYEQYF. Variable domain in full (rest from reference TRBV5-6 and TRBJ2-7): DAGVTQSPTHLIKTRGQQVTLRCSPKSGHDTVSWYQQALGQGPQFIFQYYEEEERQRGNFPDRFSGHQFPNYSSELNVNALLLGDSALYLCASSLGLSSYEQYFGPGTRLTVT.

This clone was picked up one time. The chain uses TRBV25-1 and TRBJ2-2; TRBD2 matches 13 bases. CDR3 length equals 17 residues. Germline CDR1 is MGHDK and CDR2 is SYGVNS. V lost 3 bases to trimming and J lost 2 bases; unmatched junction nucleotides: 3. The CDR3 DNA follows: TGTGCCAGCAGTGATACTAGCGGGGGGGCTAACACCGGGGAGCTGTTTTTT. Protein: CASSDTSGGANTGELFF.

V and J are TRBV25-1 and TRBJ2-1; D gene uncertain. This CDR3 region has 12 residues. Germline CDR1 and CDR2: MGHDK and SYGVNS. Deletions cut 4 bases from V and 4 bases from J, with 5 bases between. CDR3 coding DNA: TGTGCCAGCAGTGTGATGTACAATGAGCAGTTCTTC. It specifies CASSVMYNEQFF.

The chain uses TRBV28 and TRBJ2-1, with 8 bases identical to TRBD1. The CDR3 covers 16 residues. Per the germline V gene, CDR1 is MDHEN and CDR2 is SYDVKM. V trimming: 2 bases; J trimming: 10 bases; junction bases outside the gene matches: 13. This chain's CDR3 is CASSLPPGTGGAEQFF. The DNA of the CDR3 is TGTGCCAGCAGTTTACCCCCCGGGACAGGAGGGGCGGAGCAGTTCTTC.

The chain is built from TRBV7-6 and TRBJ2-7, with 8 positions matching TRBD2. Trimming cost V 1 base and J 2 bases; bases outside gene matches: 4. The CDR3 sequence is 15 residues long. Per germline, CDR1 SGHVS and CDR2 FNYEAQ. This chain's CDR3 is CASSLDGRAAYEQYF. The CDR3 bases are TGTGCCAGCAGCTTAGACGGGAGGGCCGCCTACGAGCAGTACTTC. Using reference TRBV7-6 and TRBJ2-7 for the parts outside the CDR3, the full variable domain is GAGVSQSPRYKVTKRGQDVALRCDPISGHVSLYWYRQALGQGPEFLTYFNYEAQQDKSGLPNDRFSAERPEGSISTLTIQRTEQRDSAMYRCASSLDGRAAYEQYFGPGTRLTVT.

CDR3 residues: CASSLDGFSYEQYF. The CDR3 nucleotides read TGCGCCAGCAGCTTGGATGGGTTTTCCTACGAGCAGTACTTC. The genes are TRBV5-1 and TRBJ2-7; D gene unclear. Trimming took 0 bases from V and 1 from J, leaving 8 bases between them. The CDR3 runs 14 residues. CDR1 and CDR2 from the germline V gene are SGHRS and YFSETQ.

In its sample, this clone was seen once. V gene TRBV7-9 combines with J gene TRBJ1-4, with a weak D call TRBD1 (5 bases). CDR3 length equals 15 residues. Germline CDR1 SEHNR, CDR2 FQNEAQ (reference sequence). Trimming pared 1 base from V and 4 bases from J, leaving 10 bases between. The CDR3 region has the DNA TGTGCCAGCAGCTTAGAGTTTGGGGGTAATGAAAAACTGTTTTTT. This sequence encodes CASSLEFGGNEKLFF.

This clone was seen once. The chain has TRBV7-6 and TRBJ2-7; tentatively, D is TRBD1 (5 bases). The germline CDR1 and CDR2 sequences are SGHVS and FNYEAQ. This CDR3 comprises 14 residues. V dropped 2 bases and J dropped 5 bases, with 13 bases sitting between them. The CDR3 is CASSLSPGKNEQYF. DNA of the CDR3: TGTGCCAGCAGCTTAAGTCCAGGGAAAAACGAGCAGTACTTC.

The chain couples TRBV10-3 to TRBJ2-1; D may correspond to TRBD1 or TRBD2 (5 bases each). Trimming took off 8 bases at V and 6 bases at J, with 11 bases between the two ends. This CDR3 region has 12 residues. Germline CDR1 reads ENHRY; CDR2 reads SYGVKD. The CDR3 loop reads CAIWKGSNEQFF. The CDR3, as DNA: TGTGCCATCTGGAAGGGGAGCAATGAGCAGTTCTTC.

The rearrangement joins TRBV5-5 to TRBJ2-7, with TRBD2 identical over 8 bases. CDR1 and CDR2 from the germline V gene are SGHKS and YYEKEE (reference sequence). The length of the CDR3 is 12 residues. J gave up 5 bases and V 3 bases, and 1 base lay outside the gene matches. CDR3 loop: CASSSGLDEQYF. The CDR3 bases are TGTGCCAGCAGCTCGGGACTAGACGAGCAGTACTTC.

The chain couples TRBV13 to TRBJ2-5; TRBD1 matches 9 bases. CDR1 and CDR2 (germline): PRHDT, FYEKMQ (reference sequence). This CDR3 is built from 16 residues. Germline trimming cut 5 bases from V and 5 bases from J; bases unmatched to any gene: 12. CDR3: CASSLRTGEHEETQYF. DNA for the CDR3: TGTGCCAGCAGCCTCCGGACAGGGGAACACGAGGAGACCCAGTACTTC.

The genes are TRBV7-9 and TRBJ1-4; 10 nucleotides agree with TRBD1. The CDR3 sequence is 16 residues long. Germline values: CDR1 SEHNR, CDR2 FQNEAQ (reference sequence). V lost 3 bases and J lost 4; bases outside the gene matches: 5. CDR3 amino acids: CASSFGTGEDNEKLFF. The CDR3 nucleotides read TGTGCCAGCAGCTTCGGGACAGGGGAAGATAATGAAAAACTGTTTTTT.

J is TRBJ2-7 and V is TRBV7-2; a possible D gene is TRBD2 (6 bases). The germline gives CDR1 SGHTA, CDR2 FQGNSA. The CDR3 has 15 residues. V was cut by 3 bases and J by 2 bases, with 14 bases left in between. The CDR3 region is CASSFLAEATYEQYF. CDR3 nucleotides: TGTGCCAGCAGCTTCTTAGCGGAGGCCACCTACGAGCAGTACTTC.

This sequence joins TRBV7-9 and TRBJ1-1, with D unclear. Germline CDR1 reads SEHNR; CDR2 reads FQNEAQ (reference sequence). The V end was cut by 6 bases, the J end by 4 bases, with 9 bases between. The length of the CDR3 is 12 residues. DNA for the CDR3: TGTGCCAGCAGTAAAGAAGTCACTGAAGCTTTCTTT. Translated: CASSKEVTEAFF.

The chain has TRBV27 and TRBJ2-7; 8 bases are a match to TRBD2. The ends lost 5 bases at V and 4 bases at J; junction bases unmatched: 10. Germline V gene lookup returns CDR1 MNHEY and CDR2 SMNVEV (reference sequence). The CDR3 is 15 residues long. In DNA, the CDR3 is TGTGCCAGCAGTGGTAGCGGGAAAAACGGATACGAGCAGTACTTC. Translation gives CASSGSGKNGYEQYF.